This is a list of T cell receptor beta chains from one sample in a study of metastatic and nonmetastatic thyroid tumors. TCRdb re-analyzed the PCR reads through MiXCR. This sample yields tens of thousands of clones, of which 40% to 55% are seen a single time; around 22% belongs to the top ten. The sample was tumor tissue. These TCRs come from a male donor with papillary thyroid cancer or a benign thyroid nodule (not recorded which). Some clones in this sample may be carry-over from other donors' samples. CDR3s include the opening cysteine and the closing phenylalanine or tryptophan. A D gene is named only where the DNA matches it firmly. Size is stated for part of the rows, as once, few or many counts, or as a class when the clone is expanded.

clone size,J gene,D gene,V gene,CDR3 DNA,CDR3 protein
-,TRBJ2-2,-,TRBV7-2,TGTGCCAGCAGGGGGCAGGGGAGGAACACCGGGGAGCTGTTTTTT,CASRGQGRNTGELFF
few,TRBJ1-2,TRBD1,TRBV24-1,TGTGCCACCAGTGCCCCCGGACAGGGGGAGGATGGCTACACCTTC,CATSAPGQGEDGYTF
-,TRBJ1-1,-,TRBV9,TGTGCCAGCAGCGTATTGGTGGGTGGGACTGAAGCTTTCTTT,CASSVLVGGTEAFF
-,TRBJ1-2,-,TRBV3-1,TGTGCCAGCAGCCAGGGCGGCAGAAGCCTTTATGGCTACACCTTC,CASSQGGRSLYGYTF
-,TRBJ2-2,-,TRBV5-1,TGCGCCAGCAGCTTGGCTGCAGGGTGGGCCGGGGAGCTGTTTTTT,CASSLAAGWAGELFF
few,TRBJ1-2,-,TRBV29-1,TGCAGCGTTGAAGGGACCTATGGCTACACCTTC,CSVEGTYGYTF
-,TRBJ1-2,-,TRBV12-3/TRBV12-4,TGTGCCAGCAGTTTAGGCCGACGTAGCTACGGCTACACCTTC,CASSLGRRSYGYTF
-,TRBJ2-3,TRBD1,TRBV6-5,TGTGCCAGCATTTCGGGACAGGTTGATGCAGATACGCAGTATTTT,CASISGQVDADTQYF
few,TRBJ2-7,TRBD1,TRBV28,TGTGCCAGCAGTTCTACATCCGGGACAGGGGGTTACGAGCAGTACTTC,CASSSTSGTGGYEQYF
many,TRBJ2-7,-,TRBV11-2,TGTGCCAGCAGCGCACCGGGGCTCGAGGTGGACGAGCAGTACTTC,CASSAPGLEVDEQYF
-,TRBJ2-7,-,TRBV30,TGTGCCTGGAGCCAGACCTACGAGCAGTACTTC,CAWSQTYEQYF
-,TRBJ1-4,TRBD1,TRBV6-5,TGTGCCAGCAGTTCCGGACAGGGGGCGCGTGGTAATGAAAAACTGTTTTTT,CASSSGQGARGNEKLFF
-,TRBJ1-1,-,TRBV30,TGTGCCTGGAGTGTACAGGGAAACACTGAAGCTTTCTTT,CAWSVQGNTEAFF
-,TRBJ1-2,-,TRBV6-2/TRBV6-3,TGTGCCAGCAGTACGCTAGCTAACTATGGCTACACCTTC,CASSTLANYGYTF
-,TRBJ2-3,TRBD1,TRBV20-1,TGCAGTGTCATCCGGGACAGGGGCACAGATACGCAGTATTTT,CSVIRDRGTDTQYF
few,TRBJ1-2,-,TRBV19,TGTGCCAGTACCCCGAACTATGGCTACACCTTC,CASTPNYGYTF
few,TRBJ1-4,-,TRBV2,TGTGCCAGCAGTGAAGGTGGAACAGAGGAAAAACTGTTTTTT,CASSEGGTEEKLFF
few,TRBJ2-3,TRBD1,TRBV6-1,TGTGCCAGCGACAGGGGCCTTCGAGATACGCAGTATTTT,CASDRGLRDTQYF
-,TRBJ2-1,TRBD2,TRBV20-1,TGCAGTGCTAGGACTAGCGGGTTTACGGTGGATGAGCAGTTCTTC,CSARTSGFTVDEQFF
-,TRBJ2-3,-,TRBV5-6,TGTGCCAGCAGCTTGGAGTGGCGGAGGACAGATACGCAGTATTTT,CASSLEWRRTDTQYF
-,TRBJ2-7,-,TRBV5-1,TGCGCCAGCAGCACTCAAGGGCGGGTGGAGCAGTACTTC,CASSTQGRVEQYF
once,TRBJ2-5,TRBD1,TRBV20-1,TGCAGTGCTAGAGATCTGAGGGACAGGGGTGCGGAGACCCAGTACTTC,CSARDLRDRGAETQYF
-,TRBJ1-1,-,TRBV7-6,TGTGCCAGCAGCCCCCCCGGCAAGGCAGCTTTCTTT,CASSPPGKAAFF
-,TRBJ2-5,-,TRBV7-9,TGTGCCAGCAGCTTAGAAGTAGTGGTCCGACTAGAGACCCAGTACTTC,CASSLEVVVRLETQYF
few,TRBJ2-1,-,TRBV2,TGTGCCAGCACTCTCTCAGGGAACAATGAGCAGTTCTTC,CASTLSGNNEQFF
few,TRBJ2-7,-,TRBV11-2,TGTGCCAGCAGCTCCCCAGGGAGGAGAATCTACGAGCAGTACTTC,CASSSPGRRIYEQYF
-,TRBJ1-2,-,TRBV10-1,TGCGCCAGCAGTGGTTCAGTTACCGGCGGCTACACCTTC,CASSGSVTGGYTF
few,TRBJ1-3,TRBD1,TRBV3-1,TGTGCCAGCAGCCGTGTACAGGGGCTGGGCACCATATATTTT,CASSRVQGLGTIYF
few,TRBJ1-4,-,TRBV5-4,TGTGCCAGCCACACTGCAGGGATGGATGAAAAACTGTTTTTT,CASHTAGMDEKLFF
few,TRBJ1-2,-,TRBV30,TGTGCCCTGCCGCCCGACAGAATTAACTATGGCTACACCTTC,CALPPDRINYGYTF
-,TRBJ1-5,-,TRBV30,TGTGCCTGGAGCGGGGGTGGCAATCAGCCCCAGCATTTT,CAWSGGGNQPQHF
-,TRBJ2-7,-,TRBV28,TGTGCCAGCAGTACCTCGACAGGCGAGCAGTACTTC,CASSTSTGEQYF
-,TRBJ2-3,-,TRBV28,TGTGCCAGCAGTACCCTCGTAGCGGGACAGGGCCCAGATACGCAGTATTTT,CASSTLVAGQGPDTQYF
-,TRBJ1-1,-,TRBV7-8,TGTGCCAGCAGCGGGGCGGCCCCTAGGAACACTGAAGCTTTCTTT,CASSGAAPRNTEAFF
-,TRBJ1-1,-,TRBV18,TGTGCCAGCTCACCACCGGAGCAGGGCATGGCTTTCTTT,CASSPPEQGMAFF
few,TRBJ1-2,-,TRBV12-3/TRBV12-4,TGTGCCAGCAGTCCAAGACGAAACTCCTATGGCTACACCTTC,CASSPRRNSYGYTF
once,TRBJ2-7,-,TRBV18,TGTGCCAGCTCACCACGTACAAGGGGTTCCTACGAGCAGTACTTC,CASSPRTRGSYEQYF
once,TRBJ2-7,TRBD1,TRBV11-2,TGTGCCAGCACCACTGGGCAGGGGGCTGCCTACGAGCAGTACTTC,CASTTGQGAAYEQYF
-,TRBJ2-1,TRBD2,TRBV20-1,TGCAGTGCCGGGGGGAACAGAGACTACAATGAGCAGTTCTTC,CSAGGNRDYNEQFF
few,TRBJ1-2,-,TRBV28,TGTGCCAGCAGCGACCCCGCAGGGGCCGCCTATGGCTACACCTTC,CASSDPAGAAYGYTF
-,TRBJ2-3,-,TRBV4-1,TGCGCCAGCAGCCAAGGAGGCCCTAGAAGTTCAGATACGCAGTATTTT,CASSQGGPRSSDTQYF
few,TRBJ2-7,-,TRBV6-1,TGTGCCAGCAGAGGCAGGGGTGAGCAGTACTTC,CASRGRGEQYF
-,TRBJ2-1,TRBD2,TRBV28,TGTGCCAGCAGTTTATCTGTACTAGCGGGAGTTGAGCAGTTCTTC,CASSLSVLAGVEQFF
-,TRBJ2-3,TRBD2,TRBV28,TGTGCCAGCAGTTCACCTCTACTAGCGGGAGGCGGCGATACGCAGTATTTT,CASSSPLLAGGGDTQYF
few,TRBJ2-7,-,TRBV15,TGTGCCACCAGCAGAGATAATACGGGCTACGAGCAGTACTTC,CATSRDNTGYEQYF
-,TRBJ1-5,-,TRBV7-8,TGTGCCAGCAGCTTAGATGGCCGCCAGCCCCAGCATTTT,CASSLDGRQPQHF
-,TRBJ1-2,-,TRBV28,TGTGCCAGCAGTTTGGCCAGTACGGGGTATGGCTACACCTTC,CASSLASTGYGYTF
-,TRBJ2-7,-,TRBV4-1,TGCGCCAGCAGCCAAGCCATGTCGGACAGAAGTTACGAGCAGTACTTC,CASSQAMSDRSYEQYF